A single sample is the source of the 3 T cell receptor beta chains below, sequenced in a study of T cell repertoires in cytomegalovirus infection. From the reads, TCRdb called clonotypes with MiXCR, one entry per CDR3 protein. The sample comprises 270,000 or so distinct CDR3 sequences, 17% of which are singletons, and less than 50% rests with the top ten. The specimen was CD8+ T cells from PBMCs. Receptors were obtained from a human donor in good health (CMV status not recorded). Some clones in this sample may be carry-over from other donors' samples.

This clonotype was found many times. The V gene is TRBV6-2 or TRBV6-3, the J gene TRBJ2-7; TRBD1 matches 9 bases. The CDR3 has 17 amino acids. The V segment lost 2 bases and the J segment 1 base; nucleotides outside the gene matches: 9. Germline V gene data show CDR1 as MNHEY and CDR2 as SVGEGT. As DNA, the CDR3 is TGTGCCAGCAGTTACCCTTACCGGGACAGGGAATCCTACGAGCAGTACTTC. As protein: CASSYPYRDRESYEQYF.

The gene calls are TRBV29-1 and TRBJ2-7, with D possibly matching TRBD1 (6 bases). The CDR3 extends over 13 amino acids. From germline, CDR1 is SQVTM and CDR2 ANQGSEA. Deletions cut 5 bases from V and 3 bases from J, with 14 bases between. CDR3 in amino acids: CSVLSGVGYEQYF. DNA of the CDR3: TGCAGCGTTCTTTCAGGGGTAGGCTACGAGCAGTACTTC.

This sequence joins TRBV7-2 and TRBJ2-7; D is perhaps TRBD2 (5 bases). V was shortened by 8 bases and J by 5 bases, with 19 bases between the two germline ends. Germline CDR1 and CDR2: SGHTA and FQGNSA. CDR3 length: 14 residues. The CDR3 DNA follows: TGTGCCAGCTTATATCGGGGTCCTCGCGACGAGCAGTACTTC. Residues: CASLYRGPRDEQYF.